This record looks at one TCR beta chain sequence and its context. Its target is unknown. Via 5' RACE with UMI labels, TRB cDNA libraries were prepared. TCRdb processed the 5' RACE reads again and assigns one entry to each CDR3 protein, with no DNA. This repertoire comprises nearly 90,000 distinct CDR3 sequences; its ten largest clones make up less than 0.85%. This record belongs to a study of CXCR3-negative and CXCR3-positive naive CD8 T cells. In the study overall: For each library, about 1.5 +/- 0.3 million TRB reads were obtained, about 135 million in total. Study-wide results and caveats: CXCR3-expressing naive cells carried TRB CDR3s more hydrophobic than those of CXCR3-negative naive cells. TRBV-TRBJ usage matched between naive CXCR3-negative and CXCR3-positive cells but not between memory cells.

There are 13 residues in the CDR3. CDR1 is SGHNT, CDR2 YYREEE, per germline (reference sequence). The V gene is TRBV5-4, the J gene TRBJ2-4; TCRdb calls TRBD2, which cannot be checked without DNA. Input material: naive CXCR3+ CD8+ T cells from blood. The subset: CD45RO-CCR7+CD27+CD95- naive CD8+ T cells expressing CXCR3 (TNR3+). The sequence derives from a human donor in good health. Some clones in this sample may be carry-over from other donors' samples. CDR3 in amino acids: CASSPPGGDIQYF.